This TCR beta chain derives from a study of PD-1 blockade in classical Hodgkin lymphoma. Study-level results: Patients were excluded if nivolumab began under 1 year after ASCT (the autologous transplant). Significantly greater TCR diversity emerged by C4D1 in CD4+ cells but not CD8+ cells. Whoever responded completely had baseline diversity much like that seen in newly diagnosed patients. Relative to healthy donors, newly diagnosed patients reportedly had lower baseline TCR diversity, which was reported as lower still in relapsed/refractory patients.

Brentuximab vedotin exposure varied among the patients, all of whom had relapsed after autologous stem cell transplantation. Details on this clone: Its antigen is not identified.

Profiled with immunoSEQ multiplex PCR; TCRdb holds only in-frame clones, not every one. This table holds around 99,000 clones, more than 80% found once. The receptor was isolated from a human donor with classical Hodgkin lymphoma. This material consisted of peripheral blood mononuclear cells (PBMCs), taken before the second cycle of nivolumab.

DNA of the CDR3: TGTGCCAGCAGTCGGGGGGGCAGGTCCCCGGAGCAGTACTTC. Its translation is CASSRGGRSPEQYF. V gene TRBV28 combines with J gene TRBJ2-7; 8 nucleotides align to TRBD2. This CDR3 has 14 amino acids. The ends lost 5 bases at V and 7 bases at J; junction bases unmatched: 10. Germline V gene lookup returns CDR1 MDHEN and CDR2 SYDVKM.